Reported below is one TCR beta chain. The data are from a study of T cell clonotyping in hematopoietic cell transplantation. Profiled with immunoSEQ multiplex PCR; TCRdb holds only in-frame clones, not every one. The table lists about 16,000 clones, 70% to 90% of them singletons. Germline assignment: CDR1 MDHEN and CDR2 SYDVKM. The CDR3 loop spans 16 amino acids. Trimming cost V 5 bases and J 5 bases, with 18 bases left between them. Sequencing used peripheral blood mononuclear cells. The clonotype comes from a woman in her 40s in good health. Some clones in this sample may be carry-over from other donors' samples. The chain employs TRBV28 and TRBJ2-2; perhaps D is TRBD1 or TRBD2 (6 bases each). CDR3 sequence reads: CASSPGDGLITGELFF. The DNA for the CDR3 is TGTGCCAGCAGTCCAGGGGACGGACTAATAACCGGGGAGCTGTTTTTT.